The subject of this entry is one T cell receptor beta chain. Its antigen is still unknown. The length of the CDR3 is 15 residues. From germline, CDR1 is KGHDR and CDR2 SFDVKD. The V and J ends lost 2 bases and 5 bases respectively, with 13 bases between them. A J-beta primer mix and a sample-barcoded 5' primer were used in a second PCR of roughly 7 to 12 cycles. A minimum of 2.5 million CDR3-containing paired-end reads was obtained for each sample. Each CDR3 protein gets one entry after TCRdb re-called the 5' RACE reads with MiXCR. The sample yields under 2,000,000 distinct CDR3 sequences, roughly 50% seen once. The study isolated at least 6.5 million PBMCs from each sample. The sample belongs to a study of blood T cells in healthy people across ages. Whole-study findings and limits: Shifts in expanded clonotypes may have been confounded by donor CMV status, which was unknown.

The chain has TRBV24-1 and TRBJ2-3, with D hard to call. Sequenced: blood. This receptor was obtained from a woman aged 40-49 years in good health. CDR3 loop: CATSDSLVSRDTQYF. The DNA for the CDR3 is TGTGCCACCAGTGATTCCCTAGTTTCGAGAGATACGCAGTATTTT.